The 2 T cell receptor beta chains presented below share a single source sample, sequenced in a study of T-cell reconstitution after alpha-beta-depleted transplantation in children. It was with unique molecular identifiers that the TCRbeta library was prepared. MiXCR, run by TCRdb on the PCR reads, gives a single entry per CDR3 protein. The sample gives approximately 250,000 distinct CDR3 sequences, 7.5% to 10% of which show up once; less than 6% is in the top ten. This material consisted of PBMCs from the stem cell graft donor, taken from the stem cell graft. All receptors come from a human donor who donated a stem cell graft to a child with SCID.

The genes are TRBV6-1 and TRBJ2-6; no reliable D call. The CDR3 covers 13 residues. Germline assignment: CDR1 MNHNS and CDR2 SASEGT. Trimming shortened V by 8 bases and J by 1 base, and 6 bases separated the two germline ends. DNA for the CDR3: TGTGCCAGCGGGGTGTCTGGGGCCAACGTCCTGACTTTC. Encoded protein: CASGVSGANVLTF.

Many counts were recorded for this clonotype. The chain links TRBV9 to TRBJ2-1; TRBD2 agrees at 8 bases. The germline CDR1 and CDR2 sequences are SGDLS and YYNGEE. J gave up 4 bases and V 0 bases, and 3 bases lay outside the gene matches. The CDR3 spans 15 residues. This chain's CDR3 is CASSVGGGPYNEQFF. The DNA for the CDR3 is TGTGCCAGCAGCGTAGGCGGGGGGCCTTACAATGAGCAGTTCTTC.